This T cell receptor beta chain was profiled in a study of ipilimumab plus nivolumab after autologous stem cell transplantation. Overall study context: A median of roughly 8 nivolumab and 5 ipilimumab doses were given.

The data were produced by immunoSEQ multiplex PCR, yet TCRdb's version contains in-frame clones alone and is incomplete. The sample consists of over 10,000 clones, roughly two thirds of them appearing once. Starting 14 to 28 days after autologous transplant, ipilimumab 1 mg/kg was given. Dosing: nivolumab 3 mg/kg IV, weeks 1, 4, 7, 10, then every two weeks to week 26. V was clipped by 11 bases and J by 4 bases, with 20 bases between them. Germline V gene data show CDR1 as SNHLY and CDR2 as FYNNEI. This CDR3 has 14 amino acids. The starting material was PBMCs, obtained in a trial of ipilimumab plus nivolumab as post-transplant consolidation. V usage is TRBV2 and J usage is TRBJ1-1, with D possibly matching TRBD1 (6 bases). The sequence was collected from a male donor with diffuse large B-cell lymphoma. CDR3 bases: TGTGCCGGTGAAGCAGGGGCGGTAGGCACTGAAGCTTTCTTT. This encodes CAGEAGAVGTEAFF.